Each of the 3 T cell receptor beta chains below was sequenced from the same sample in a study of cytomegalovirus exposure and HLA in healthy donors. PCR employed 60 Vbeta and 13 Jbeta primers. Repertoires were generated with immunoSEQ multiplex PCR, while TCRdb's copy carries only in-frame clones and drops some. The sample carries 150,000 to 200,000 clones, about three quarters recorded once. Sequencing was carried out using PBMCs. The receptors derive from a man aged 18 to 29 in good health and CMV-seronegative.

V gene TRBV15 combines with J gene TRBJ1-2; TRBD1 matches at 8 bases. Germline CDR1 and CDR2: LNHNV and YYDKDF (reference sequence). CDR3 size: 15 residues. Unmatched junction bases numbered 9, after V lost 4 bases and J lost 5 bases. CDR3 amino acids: CATSKARTGPYGYTF. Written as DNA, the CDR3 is TGTGCCACCAGCAAGGCCCGGACAGGGCCTTATGGCTACACCTTC.

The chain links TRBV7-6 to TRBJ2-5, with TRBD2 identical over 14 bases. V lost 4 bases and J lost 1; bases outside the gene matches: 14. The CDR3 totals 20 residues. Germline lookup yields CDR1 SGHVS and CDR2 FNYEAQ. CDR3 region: CASSWGLAGARVGPQETQYF. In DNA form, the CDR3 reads TGTGCCAGCAGCTGGGGACTAGCGGGGGCACGAGTGGGGCCCCAAGAGACCCAGTACTTC.

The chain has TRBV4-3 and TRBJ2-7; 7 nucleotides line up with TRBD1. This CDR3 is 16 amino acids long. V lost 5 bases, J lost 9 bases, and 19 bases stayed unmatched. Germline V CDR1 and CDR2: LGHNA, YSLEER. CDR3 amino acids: CASSSGIGTVHPGQYF. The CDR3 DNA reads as TGCGCCAGCAGCTCAGGAATCGGGACAGTCCACCCCGGGCAGTACTTC.